The 21 T cell receptor beta chains below were found in one sample sequenced in a study of blood T cell repertoires in COVID-19. TCRdb's copy holds only in-frame clones and misses some; the assay was immunoSEQ multiplex PCR. The sample comprises 200,000 to 250,000 clones, 84% of which are singletons, and approximately 6.5% rests with the top ten. Material for sequencing was PBMCs or T cells enriched from blood (not recorded which). These receptors all come from a middle-aged woman who had recovered from COVID-19.

V and J are TRBV6-5 and TRBJ2-5; D may be TRBD1 (6 bases). Trimming stripped 2 bases from V and 3 bases from J, with 10 bases between. The CDR3 consists of 14 residues. CDR1 MNHEY and CDR2 SVGAGI come from the germline V gene. Written as DNA, the CDR3 is TGTGCCAGCAGTTACCGACAGGTAGAAGAGACCCAGTACTTC. This sequence encodes CASSYRQVEETQYF.

This chain uses TRBV19 with TRBJ2-3; weak D call: TRBD1 (6 bases). Between the trimmed V and J ends, which lost 5 bases and 5 bases, there was a span of 17 bases. Germline V gene lookup returns CDR1 LNHDA and CDR2 SQIVND (reference sequence). This CDR3 region has 15 residues. In DNA, the CDR3 is TGTGCCAGTAGTGCATATCAGGGGCGGATAGATACGCAGTATTTT. Amino acid sequence: CASSAYQGRIDTQYF.

The chain's CDR3 is CASSLHRNEKLFF. The CDR3 DNA sequence: TGTGCCAGCAGCTTACACAGGAATGAAAAACTGTTTTTT. The rearrangement joins TRBV11-3 to TRBJ1-4, with D possibly being TRBD1 (5 bases). The CDR3 spans 13 residues. Between the trimmed V and J ends, which lost 2 bases and 5 bases, there was a span of 6 bases. CDR1 and CDR2 (germline): SGHNT, YENEEA.

The V gene is TRBV7-2, the J gene TRBJ2-7; TRBD2 matches at 7 bases. CDR1 and CDR2 from the germline V gene are SGHTA and FQGNSA. Trimming at V came to 2 bases and at J to 4 bases, leaving 5 bases not matched to a gene. The CDR3 consists of 14 residues. The CDR3 protein is CASSLLGGSYEQYV. The CDR3 DNA sequence: TGTGCCAGCAGCTTATTGGGGGGGTCTTACGAGCAGTACGTC.

The chain is built from TRBV9 and TRBJ1-4; 9 bases agree with TRBD1. This CDR3 region has 15 residues. In germline, CDR1 is SGDLS, CDR2 YYNGEE. The V gene end was trimmed by 0 bases and the J gene end by 8 bases; junction bases not matched to a gene: 5. The CDR3 DNA follows: TGTGCCAGCAGCGTAGAGGGACAGGGTCGCGAAAAACTGTTTTTT. Amino acids: CASSVEGQGREKLFF.

This chain uses TRBV9 with TRBJ2-5, with 9 bases matching TRBD2. Germline V gives CDR1 SGDLS, CDR2 YYNGEE. The CDR3 covers 15 residues. After removal of 0 bases from V and 5 bases from J, the junction contained 5 bases not matched to a gene. The CDR3 sequence is CASSVEELAGETQYF. Written as DNA, the CDR3 is TGTGCCAGCAGCGTAGAAGAACTAGCGGGCGAGACCCAGTACTTC.

The chain couples TRBV6-5 to TRBJ1-4; tentatively, D is TRBD1 (6 bases). V dropped 6 bases and J dropped 5 bases, with 13 bases sitting between them. The CDR3 contains 14 residues. Germline V gene sequence: CDR1 MNHEY, CDR2 SVGAGI. CDR3 in amino acids: CASRQQGLNEKLFF. The CDR3 DNA reads as TGTGCCAGCAGGCAACAGGGCCTGAATGAAAAACTGTTTTTT.

This chain joins TRBV9 and TRBJ2-7; TRBD2 matches at 11 bases. CDR3 size: 15 residues. Germline V gene sequence: CDR1 SGDLS, CDR2 YYNGEE. Unmatched junction bases numbered 7, after V lost 2 bases and J lost 6 bases. The CDR3 nucleotides are TGTGCCAGCAGCGTTGGACTAGCGGGTACCCTCGAGCAGTACTTC. Translating it yields CASSVGLAGTLEQYF.

The chain is built from TRBV6-1 and TRBJ2-7; a possible D gene is TRBD1 (6 bases). Germline V gene lookup returns CDR1 MNHNS and CDR2 SASEGT. The CDR3 has 16 amino acids. V shed 1 base and J shed 0 bases, with 13 bases lying between them. The CDR3 DNA follows: TGTGCCAGCAGTGAAGAAGACAGGCCGAGCTCCTACGAGCAGTACTTC. Amino acid sequence: CASSEEDRPSSYEQYF.

This clone is a singleton in its sample. This chain uses TRBV28 with TRBJ2-7; 7 bases align to TRBD1. This CDR3 comprises 12 residues. In germline, CDR1 is MDHEN, CDR2 SYDVKM. The J segment lost 2 bases and the V segment lost 8 bases, leaving 3 bases of the junction unmatched. The CDR3 reads CASRDRTYEQYF. In DNA form, the CDR3 reads TGTGCCAGCCGGGACAGAACCTACGAGCAGTACTTC.

The chain links TRBV10-3 to TRBJ2-3; D is possibly TRBD2 (6 bases). The CDR3 is 15 amino acids. Trimming cost V 6 bases and J 2 bases, with 15 bases left between them. Germline lookup yields CDR1 ENHRY and CDR2 SYGVKD. The CDR3 sequence is CAIRSGLANTDTQYF. CDR3 DNA sequence: TGTGCCATCAGGTCGGGGCTAGCGAACACAGATACGCAGTATTTT.

This chain uses TRBV15 with TRBJ1-5, with 11 bases identical to TRBD1. CDR3 length equals 17 residues. Per the germline V gene, CDR1 is LNHNV and CDR2 is YYDKDF (reference sequence). J lost 7 bases, V lost 5 bases, and 13 bases had no gene match. CDR3 nucleotides: TGTGCCACCAGCCGAGGGGACAGGGGGATATTGCGCCAGCCCCAGCATTTT. Translating it yields CATSRGDRGILRQPQHF.

The rearrangement joins TRBV29-1 to TRBJ1-1, with D perhaps matching TRBD1 (5 bases). This CDR3 is built from 13 residues. Trimming left V 3 bases short and J 7 bases short, with 15 bases between. Looked up from germline, CDR1 is SQVTM and CDR2 is ANQGSEA. Here the CDR3 DNA reads TGCAGCGTTGATGATCGGGGGGGACGTGAAGCTTTCTTT. As protein: CSVDDRGGREAFF.

V usage is TRBV5-1 and J usage is TRBJ1-2; 7 positions match TRBD1. Unmatched junction bases numbered 12, after V lost 5 bases and J lost 8 bases. This CDR3 has 14 amino acids. CDR1 and CDR2 (germline): SGHRS, YFSETQ. CDR3 residues: CASSLTTGSVGYTF. CDR3 sequence (DNA): TGCGCCAGCAGTTTAACGACAGGGTCTGTGGGCTACACCTTC. The complete variable domain, with remaining parts taken from reference TRBV5-1 and TRBJ1-2, reads KAGVTQTPRYLIKTRGQQVTLSCSPISGHRSVSWYQQTPGQGLQFLFEYFSETQRNKGNFPGRFSGRQFSNSRSEMNVSTLELGDSALYLCASSLTTGSVGYTFGSGTRLTVV.

This chain uses TRBV7-8 with TRBJ1-2; 8 bases align to TRBD1. This CDR3 has 16 amino acids. The trim removed 2 bases at V and 5 bases at J, leaving 10 bases unmatched. The germline V gene has CDR1 SGHVS and CDR2 FQNEAQ. CDR3 bases: TGTGCCAGCAGCTTAATAGTGACAGGGGTGGAGTATGGCTACACCTTC. Encoded protein: CASSLIVTGVEYGYTF.

This clone was picked up a small number of times. The CDR3 nucleotides read TGTGCCAGCAGCACCCGGACAGGACTTACTGAAGCTTTCTTT. Its translation: CASSTRTGLTEAFF. The genes are TRBV7-8 and TRBJ1-1, with 7 nucleotides matching TRBD1. This CDR3 contains 14 residues. V lost 5 bases to trimming and J lost 5 bases; unmatched junction nucleotides: 8. In germline, CDR1 is SGHVS, CDR2 FQNEAQ.

This clone was seen only a few times. Compared with germline, one end of the junction differs, possibly owing to a read error. V and J are TRBV5-1 and TRBJ2-1, with a tentative D call TRBD2 (6 bases). The CDR3 spans 11 residues. CDR1 and CDR2 (germline): SGHRS, YFSETQ. As DNA, the CDR3 is TGCGCCAGCAGCTTCGGGACTGAGAAGTTCTTC. Amino acid sequence: CASSFGTEKFF.

DNA for the CDR3: TGTGCCAGCAGCCCGAGTGGGGGCAATGGCTACACCTTC. Its translation is CASSPSGGNGYTF. The chain couples TRBV5-4 to TRBJ1-2; D is perhaps TRBD1 (6 bases). The CDR3 runs to 13 residues. V was cut by 4 bases and J by 6 bases, with 13 bases left in between. Per germline, CDR1 SGHNT and CDR2 YYREEE (reference sequence).

This clone appeared once. V usage is TRBV5-1 and J usage is TRBJ1-6; no firm D call. The CDR3 length is 14 residues. The germline V gene has CDR1 SGHRS and CDR2 YFSETQ. V was trimmed by 4 bases and J by 5 bases, leaving 10 bases between them. CDR3 sequence: CASSRREDNSPLHF. The DNA for the CDR3 is TGCGCCAGCAGCAGGAGGGAGGATAATTCACCCCTCCACTTT.

The rearrangement joins TRBV5-1 to TRBJ2-1; D perhaps matches TRBD1 (5 bases). CDR1 and CDR2 (germline): SGHRS, YFSETQ. The CDR3 length is 13 residues. V dropped 0 bases and J dropped 9 bases, with 10 bases sitting between them. The CDR3 DNA reads TGCGCCAGCAGCTTGGGGGGAAGGGGTGAGCAGTTCTTC. Translating it yields CASSLGGRGEQFF. Using reference TRBV5-1 and TRBJ2-1 for the parts outside the CDR3, the full variable domain is KAGVTQTPRYLIKTRGQQVTLSCSPISGHRSVSWYQQTPGQGLQFLFEYFSETQRNKGNFPGRFSGRQFSNSRSEMNVSTLELGDSALYLCASSLGGRGEQFFGPGTRLTVL.

This clone came up once. The rearrangement links TRBV6-2 or TRBV6-3 to TRBJ2-1; a weak D match, TRBD2 (6 bases). CDR1 and CDR2 from the germline V gene are MNHEY and SVGEGT. CDR3 length: 15 amino acids. With 5 bases removed from V and 4 bases from J, the gap between germline ends came to 15 bases. The CDR3 nucleotides are TGTGCCAGCAGTCCCTCCCTAGCGCCTTACAATGAGCAGTTCTTC. Its translation is CASSPSLAPYNEQFF.